One T cell receptor beta chain is described in this entry. CDR1 and CDR2 from the germline V gene are MNHEY and SMNVEV (reference sequence). CDR3 length: 13 amino acids. V was pared by 3 bases and J by 7 bases, with 6 bases of the junction left unmatched. This table comes from immunoSEQ multiplex PCR, and its TCRdb copy is limited to in-frame clones, with some not included. The sample lists tens of thousands of clones; approximately 90% were seen once. The sample belongs to a study of T cell changes during pregnancy in multiple sclerosis. This chain joins TRBV27 and TRBJ2-7; 7 bases fit TRBD2. This clonotype was sampled from a female donor with multiple sclerosis, enrolled in a pregnancy study. This material consisted of CD8+ T cells from peripheral blood mononuclear cells, taken in the first trimester of pregnancy. The CDR3, as DNA: TGTGCCAGCAGTTTGGGGGGGACGCGGGAGCAGTACTTC. This gives the protein CASSLGGTREQYF.